This TCR beta chain was sequenced during a study of prognosis after radiotherapy for stage I lung cancer. Across the whole study: In this cohort, every patient with non-small cell lung cancer was regarded as medically inoperable.

Peripheral blood, in approximately 5.4-milliliter volumes, was drawn at each of two time points. Trimming removed 7 bases from V and 0 bases from J; junction bases left unmatched: 2. The CDR3 sequence is 13 residues long. Germline V gives CDR1 SQVTM, CDR2 ANQGSEA. TCR beta CDR3 amplification from genomic DNA was performed by two-round multiplex PCR. Gene-specific primers for each TRBV and TRBJ gene drove first-round PCR. MiXCR, run by TCRdb on the multiplex PCR reads, gives a single entry per CDR3 protein. The table has about 35,000 distinct CDR3 sequences, about 34% seen once. The sample holds many counts of this clonotype. The antigen is undetermined. Regarding the study as a whole: The number of unique TCR clones went down after stereotactic body radiation therapy, with a median of about 10,000 versus 6,900. For the expanded TCR clones, whether they were tumor-specific was not determined.

The material was PBMCs, obtained before or after stereotactic body radiation therapy (not recorded which). V is TRBV29-1 and J is TRBJ1-1, with 10 bases identical to TRBD1. The sequence derives from a donor aged 50 or older with non-small cell lung cancer. CDR3: CSAGQGVNTEAFF. In DNA form, the CDR3 reads TGCAGCGCCGGACAGGGGGTGAACACTGAAGCTTTCTTT.